Following are 27 T cell receptor beta chains from one sample sequenced in a study of sequential checkpoint blockade in melanoma. The treatment denotes: randomized to nivolumab then ipilimumab (arm A) or the reverse (arm B). Clones were read by immunoSEQ multiplex PCR, and TCRdb kept only the in-frame ones, dropping some. The data contain 2,000 to 2,500 clones, 20% to 25% of them singletons. The input for sequencing was tumor tissue (inferred from file names), taken from a patient given nivolumab and ipilimumab in sequence. Receptors originate from a human donor with melanoma.

This clone was seen a handful of times. V gene TRBV9 combines with J gene TRBJ1-2; the D gene is possibly TRBD1 (6 bases). Per germline, CDR1 SGDLS and CDR2 YYNGEE. This CDR3 has 13 residues. V was trimmed by 5 bases and J by 1 base, leaving 9 bases between them. The CDR3 loop is CASRAGDNYGYTF. CDR3 nucleotide sequence: TGTGCCAGCAGGGCAGGGGATAACTATGGCTACACCTTC.

V is TRBV18 and J is TRBJ2-5, with D tentatively TRBD2 (5 bases). Germline V gene sequence: CDR1 KGHSH, CDR2 LQKENI. Trimming left V 1 base short and J 4 bases short, with 13 bases between. This CDR3 spans 15 amino acids. The CDR3 DNA follows: TGTGCCAGCTCACCACAGTTCGCGCGGGCAGAGACCCAGTACTTC. As protein: CASSPQFARAETQYF.

The chain couples TRBV19 to TRBJ2-3; D is possibly TRBD1 (5 bases). V was clipped by 3 bases and J by 5 bases, with 6 bases between them. The CDR3 is 12 residues long. CDR1 LNHDA and CDR2 SQIVND come from the germline V gene (reference sequence). CDR3 nucleotide sequence: TGTGCCAGTAGTATTAGGGGAGATACGCAGTATTTT. Its translation is CASSIRGDTQYF.

The J gene is TRBJ2-3, the V gene TRBV6-8, with TRBD2 as a possible D gene (6 bases). In germline, CDR1 is MNHGY, CDR2 SAAAGT. V was shortened by 11 bases and J by 0 bases, with 15 bases between the two germline ends. The CDR3 is 14 residues long. The CDR3 coding sequence is TGTGCCTGTAGCGGACAACCTAGCACAGATACGCAGTATTTT. It specifies CACSGQPSTDTQYF.

This chain uses TRBV9 with TRBJ2-1; 11 bases map to TRBD2. After removal of 3 bases from V and 0 bases from J, the junction contained 8 bases not matched to a gene. Germline loops: CDR1 SGDLS, CDR2 YYNGEE. CDR3 length: 18 amino acids. The CDR3 region has the DNA TGTGCCAGCAGCGCAGGGGCTAGCGGGAGGTCCTCCTACAATGAGCAGTTCTTC. Translation: CASSAGASGRSSYNEQFF.

This clone ranks as medium-sized (0.01 to 0.1%). The gene calls are TRBV28 and TRBJ2-2; 7 nucleotides line up with TRBD1. The CDR3 is 13 amino acids. The J segment lost 4 bases and the V segment lost 4 bases, leaving 0 bases of the junction unmatched. CDR1 and CDR2 from the germline V gene are MDHEN and SYDVKM. CDR3 region: CASSYRGTGELFF. CDR3 nucleotides: TGTGCCAGCAGTTACAGGGGCACCGGGGAGCTGTTTTTT.

The gene calls are TRBV28 and TRBJ2-7, with 7 nucleotides matching TRBD2. Germline V gene sequence: CDR1 MDHEN, CDR2 SYDVKM. The CDR3 totals 14 residues. Trimming at V came to 5 bases and at J to 4 bases, leaving 8 bases not matched to a gene. The CDR3 region is CASSVAGAGYEQYF. CDR3 nucleotides: TGTGCCAGCAGTGTCGCAGGAGCGGGGTACGAGCAGTACTTC. Together with reference TRBV28 and TRBJ2-7, the CDR3 gives the full variable domain: DVKVTQSSRYLVKRTGEKVFLECVQDMDHENMFWYRQDPGLGLRLIYFSYDVKMKEKGDIPEGYSVSREKKERFSLILESASTNQTSMYLCASSVAGAGYEQYFGPGTRLTVT.

This clone occurred a few times. This chain uses TRBV11-3 with TRBJ2-7; 7 nucleotides match TRBD1. V lost 1 base and J lost 2; bases outside the gene matches: 2. Germline V gives CDR1 SGHNT, CDR2 YENEEA. The CDR3 spans 14 residues. CDR3 nucleotides: TGTGCCAGCAGCTTAGTGCAGGGGGCCTACGAGCAGTACTTC. Amino acids: CASSLVQGAYEQYF.

The chain employs TRBV5-1 and TRBJ2-7; D ambiguous. The V end was cut by 2 bases, the J end by 0 bases, with 9 bases between. The CDR3 has 14 amino acids. Germline V gene sequence: CDR1 SGHRS, CDR2 YFSETQ. CDR3 protein: CASSLAPPSYEQYF. CDR3 coding DNA: TGCGCCAGCAGCTTAGCCCCCCCCTCCTACGAGCAGTACTTC.

This clone is labeled as medium-sized. The V call is TRBV6-8, the J call TRBJ2-4, with a weak D call TRBD2 (6 bases). Germline-derived CDR1 and CDR2 are MNHGY and SAAAGT. The CDR3 runs to 14 residues. V was shortened by 2 bases and J by 7 bases, with 12 bases between the two germline ends. This CDR3 is CASSYDLRGNIQYF. The CDR3 DNA reads as TGTGCCAGCAGTTACGACCTTCGGGGGAACATTCAGTACTTC.

The chain is built from TRBV6-7 and TRBJ1-2; D is possibly TRBD1 (6 bases). TRBV6-7 carries the ORF label, with uncertain function. The CDR3 spans 16 residues. V lost 5 bases and J 2 bases, leaving 18 bases between the germline ends. CDR3 sequence: CASSRIQGSGNYGYTF. The CDR3 DNA follows: TGTGCCAGCAGTCGAATTCAGGGGTCTGGAAACTATGGCTACACCTTC.

This clone appeared many times. The chain uses TRBV7-8 and TRBJ1-1, with 7 bases aligning to TRBD1. CDR1 SGHVS and CDR2 FQNEAQ come from the germline V gene. V lost 4 bases to trimming and J lost 7 bases; unmatched junction nucleotides: 6. The CDR3 is made up of 13 amino acids. This CDR3 reads CASSSGTVDEAFF. CDR3 DNA: TGTGCCAGCAGCTCCGGGACAGTCGATGAAGCTTTCTTT.

This clone was recorded at least ten times. This rearrangement joins TRBV11-3 to TRBJ1-3; 11 positions agree with TRBD1. V shed 5 bases, J shed 2 bases, and the junction held 8 bases outside the gene matches. The germline gives CDR1 SGHNT, CDR2 YENEEA. The CDR3 length is 17 residues. Here the CDR3 reads CASSGQGARSAGNTIYF. The DNA for the CDR3 is TGTGCCAGCAGCGGACAGGGGGCAAGATCCGCTGGAAACACCATATATTTT. Looking up the rest from reference TRBV11-3 and TRBJ1-3 gives the full variable domain: EAGVVQSPRYKIIEKKQPVAFWCNPISGHNTLYWYLQNLGQGPELLIRYENEEAVDDSQLPKDRFSAERLKGVDSTLKIQPAELGDSAVYLCASSGQGARSAGNTIYFGEGSWLTVV.

This clone was counted a few times. The chain has TRBV18 and TRBJ2-2; 8 nucleotides agree with TRBD2. CDR1 and CDR2 from the germline V gene are KGHSH and LQKENI. The CDR3 is made up of 16 amino acids. The V and J ends lost 6 bases and 3 bases, in that order; junction bases with no gene match: 9. CDR3 sequence: CASSTISGSDTGELFF. In DNA form, the CDR3 reads TGTGCCAGCTCGACTATCAGCGGGAGTGACACCGGGGAGCTGTTTTTT.

This clone came up a few times. The CDR3: CASSAPAGEITGANVLTF. DNA of the CDR3: TGTGCCAGCAGCGCCCCAGCAGGGGAGATTACTGGGGCCAACGTCCTGACTTTC. V and J are TRBV9 and TRBJ2-6, with D possibly TRBD1 on 6 matching bases. CDR1 SGDLS and CDR2 YYNGEE come from the germline V gene. The ends were cut back, 3 bases at V and 2 bases at J, with 18 bases in the middle. CDR3 length: 18 residues.

The V call is TRBV11-3, the J call TRBJ1-6, with 9 bases matching TRBD1. CDR3 length: 20 amino acids. Trimming at V came to 3 bases and at J to 4 bases, leaving 16 bases not matched to a gene. The germline CDR1 and CDR2 sequences are SGHNT and YENEEA. In nucleotides, the CDR3 is TGTGCCAGCAGCTTTGGGTGGGGACAGGGACGAATGTTTTATAATTCACCCCTCCACTTT. Encoded protein: CASSFGWGQGRMFYNSPLHF.

By sample share, this clone is medium-sized. V and J are TRBV11-3 and TRBJ2-7; D gene uncertain. CDR3 length: 15 amino acids. V was trimmed by 4 bases and J by 9 bases, leaving 22 bases between them. Germline CDR1 SGHNT, CDR2 YENEEA. The chain's CDR3 is CASSSLDGLTKRQYV. CDR3 sequence (DNA): TGTGCCAGCAGCTCTCTCGATGGCCTAACTAAGCGGCAGTACGTC.

The CDR3 spells CSVDQGRETQYF. CDR3 in DNA: TGCAGCGTTGATCAGGGTCGGGAGACCCAGTACTTC. The chain is built from TRBV29-1 and TRBJ2-5; D possibly corresponds to TRBD1 (5 bases). The V end was cut by 3 bases, the J end by 5 bases, with 10 bases between. CDR1 SQVTM and CDR2 ANQGSEA come from the germline V gene. This CDR3 has 12 amino acids.

This clone was seen many times. The rearrangement uses TRBV11-3 and TRBJ2-1; 9 nucleotides agree with TRBD2. The CDR3 is made up of 14 amino acids. V was pared by 5 bases and J by 9 bases, with 8 bases of the junction left unmatched. Germline loops: CDR1 SGHNT, CDR2 YENEEA. In DNA form, the CDR3 reads TGTGCCAGCAGCCCTGGGACTAGCATAGGTGAGCAGTTCTTC. Amino acids: CASSPGTSIGEQFF.

The chain recombines TRBV9 with TRBJ2-5; D may correspond to TRBD1 or TRBD2 (7 bases each). V was pared by 6 bases and J by 5 bases, with 11 bases between. Germline CDR1 SGDLS, CDR2 YYNGEE. The CDR3 sequence is 12 residues long. The CDR3 DNA reads as TGTGCCAGCAACAGGGGAGGGGAGACCCAGTACTTC. It translates to CASNRGGETQYF.

The V gene is TRBV23-1, the J gene TRBJ2-5; D remains unclear. TRBV23-1 is marked as an open reading frame, function uncertain. Deletions cut 6 bases from V and 2 bases from J, with 19 bases between. The CDR3 loop spans 16 amino acids. The CDR3 loop is CASSLLAAFNQETQYF. The CDR3 coding sequence is TGCGCCAGCAGCCTTTTGGCGGCTTTCAATCAAGAGACCCAGTACTTC.

This clone was detected once. This rearrangement joins TRBV19 to TRBJ1-1, with 7 bases matching TRBD1. J gave up 0 bases and V 5 bases, and 6 bases lay outside the gene matches. The CDR3 runs to 15 residues. Looked up from germline, CDR1 is LNHDA and CDR2 is SQIVND (reference sequence). CDR3 nucleotides: TGTGCCAGTAGTCCTGAGACAGGGTTGAACACTGAAGCTTTCTTT. Translated: CASSPETGLNTEAFF.

The chain employs TRBV6-8 and TRBJ2-5; 14 bases map to TRBD2. Germline V lookup: CDR1 MNHGY, CDR2 SAAAGT. The ends lost 5 bases at V and 5 bases at J; junction bases unmatched: 7. CDR3 length: 16 residues. CDR3 coding DNA: TGTGCCAGCAGTCAAGCGGGACTAGCGGGAGTCGAGACCCAGTACTTC. It specifies CASSQAGLAGVETQYF.

In its sample, this clone was seen a few times. The J gene is TRBJ2-1, the V gene TRBV11-3; TRBD2 matches at 9 bases. The V and J ends lost 5 bases and 3 bases, in that order; junction bases with no gene match: 5. Germline CDR1 SGHNT, CDR2 YENEEA. This CDR3 comprises 15 residues. CDR3 sequence reads: CASSPTSGDYNEQFF. CDR3 in DNA: TGTGCCAGCAGCCCGACTAGCGGAGACTACAATGAGCAGTTCTTC.

This clone qualifies as medium-sized. This chain joins TRBV6-8 and TRBJ2-3; D remains unclear. The V gene's germline CDR1 is MNHGY and CDR2 SAAAGT. The V end was cut by 6 bases, the J end by 4 bases, with 14 bases between. The CDR3 covers 14 residues. The CDR3 region is CASRNPLAADTQYF. The CDR3 bases are TGTGCCAGCAGAAACCCTTTGGCGGCAGATACGCAGTATTTT.

This clone was picked up many times. The chain is built from TRBV11-3 and TRBJ1-3; D might be TRBD1 (5 bases). The V gene's germline CDR1 is SGHNT and CDR2 YENEEA. V lost 5 bases and J lost 0, with 17 bases in between. The CDR3 consists of 17 residues. CDR3 sequence: CASSPGRMGDSGNTIYF. CDR3 in DNA: TGTGCCAGCAGCCCTGGAAGGATGGGGGACTCTGGAAACACCATATATTTT.

The chain couples TRBV5-1 to TRBJ2-1; no clear D gene. CDR3 length: 14 amino acids. From germline, CDR1 is SGHRS and CDR2 YFSETQ. V lost 0 bases to trimming and J lost 13 bases, with 17 bases between them. The chain's CDR3 is CASSLDPNSPAQFF. The CDR3 DNA is TGCGCCAGCAGCTTGGATCCTAACTCCCCCGCACAGTTCTTC.